This is a list of T cell receptor beta chains from one sample in a study of T cells in Graves' hyperthyroidism and ophthalmopathy. Each CDR3 protein gets one entry after TCRdb re-called the multiplex PCR reads with MiXCR. The sample includes 660,000 or so distinct CDR3 sequences, less than 25% of them seen just once. Material: blood. These receptors were obtained from a man aged 25-40 years with Graves' ophthalmopathy. The CDR3 runs from the conserved cysteine through the conserved F or W. A D gene is named only where the DNA matches it firmly. Clone size appears in some rows only: once, few, many, or a class for an expanded clone.

CDR3nt: TGTGCCAGCAGCTCCCAGAACTACGAGCAGTACTTC
CDR3aa: CASSSQNYEQYF
d_gene: .
j_gene: TRBJ2-7
v_gene: TRBV7-9
abundance: many

CDR3nt: TGCAGTGCTAGAGAGGGGCGGGGCTACACCTTC
CDR3aa: CSAREGRGYTF
d_gene: .
j_gene: TRBJ1-2
v_gene: TRBV20-1
abundance: many

CDR3nt: TGTGCCAGCAACCTACAGGGGATCCCCTCCTACGAGCAGTACTTC
CDR3aa: CASNLQGIPSYEQYF
d_gene: TRBD1
j_gene: TRBJ2-7
v_gene: TRBV11-2
abundance: .

CDR3nt: TGTGCCAGCAGCTGGAGCTCATCAGGCCAAGAGACCCAGTACTTC
CDR3aa: CASSWSSSGQETQYF
d_gene: .
j_gene: TRBJ2-5
v_gene: TRBV7-9
abundance: few

CDR3nt: TGCAGTGCTCCGGGACAGCCATCCTACGAGCAGTACTTC
CDR3aa: CSAPGQPSYEQYF
d_gene: TRBD1
j_gene: TRBJ2-7
v_gene: TRBV20-1
abundance: few

CDR3nt: TGTGCCAGCAGTCCCCTAGCGTTCTCCTACAATGAGCAGTTCTTC
CDR3aa: CASSPLAFSYNEQFF
d_gene: .
j_gene: TRBJ2-1
v_gene: TRBV12-3/TRBV12-4
abundance: .

CDR3nt: TGTGCCAGCAGTTGGCGGGGAGGCGAGCAGTACTTC
CDR3aa: CASSWRGGEQYF
d_gene: .
j_gene: TRBJ2-7
v_gene: TRBV6-2/TRBV6-3
abundance: few

CDR3nt: TGCGCCAGCAGCCAAGATTACAGGAGAACCGGGGAGCTGTTTTTT
CDR3aa: CASSQDYRRTGELFF
d_gene: .
j_gene: TRBJ2-2
v_gene: TRBV4-3
abundance: .

CDR3nt: TGCAGTGCTAGAGGTTCGGCGGGACCGCTATACAATGAGCAGTTCTTC
CDR3aa: CSARGSAGPLYNEQFF
d_gene: .
j_gene: TRBJ2-1
v_gene: TRBV20-1
abundance: few

CDR3nt: TGTGCCATCAGTGAGTTGGGACAGCTTAGCAATCAGCCCCAGCATTTT
CDR3aa: CAISELGQLSNQPQHF
d_gene: TRBD1
j_gene: TRBJ1-5
v_gene: TRBV10-3
abundance: few

CDR3nt: TGTGCCAGCAGTCATGGGACAGGGGGCGGAGATGGCTACACCTTC
CDR3aa: CASSHGTGGGDGYTF
d_gene: TRBD1
j_gene: TRBJ1-2
v_gene: TRBV28
abundance: few

CDR3nt: TGTGCCAGTAGCGCCGGGACAGGGGTCTGCGAGCAGTACTTC
CDR3aa: CASSAGTGVCEQYF
d_gene: TRBD1
j_gene: TRBJ2-7
v_gene: TRBV19
abundance: .

CDR3nt: TGTGCCAGCAGCCAAGAAGGGGTCTCTGGGGCCAACGTCCTGACTTTC
CDR3aa: CASSQEGVSGANVLTF
d_gene: .
j_gene: TRBJ2-6
v_gene: TRBV4-2
abundance: few

CDR3nt: TGTGCCAGCAGCCAACAGGATGGAAACATTCAGTACTTC
CDR3aa: CASSQQDGNIQYF
d_gene: .
j_gene: TRBJ2-4
v_gene: TRBV7-3
abundance: few

CDR3nt: TGTGCCAGCAGCCTCTTAGGGGGGACAGCCTACGAGCAGTACTTC
CDR3aa: CASSLLGGTAYEQYF
d_gene: .
j_gene: TRBJ2-7
v_gene: TRBV7-9
abundance: .

CDR3nt: TGCAGTGCTACGGGACAGGGGATCTACGAGCAGTACTTC
CDR3aa: CSATGQGIYEQYF
d_gene: TRBD1
j_gene: TRBJ2-7
v_gene: TRBV20-1
abundance: few

CDR3nt: TGTGCCAGCAGCCCCCTGAGCACCACCGGGGAGCTGTTTTTT
CDR3aa: CASSPLSTTGELFF
d_gene: .
j_gene: TRBJ2-2
v_gene: TRBV13
abundance: .

CDR3nt: TGTGCCAGCAGTGAAGCGTTTCGTGGAGAAGCTTTCTTT
CDR3aa: CASSEAFRGEAFF
d_gene: .
j_gene: TRBJ1-1
v_gene: TRBV6-1
abundance: .

CDR3nt: TGCAGCGTTGAAAGTCTTTCTGGAAACACCATATATTTT
CDR3aa: CSVESLSGNTIYF
d_gene: .
j_gene: TRBJ1-3
v_gene: TRBV29-1
abundance: few

CDR3nt: TGTGCCAGCAGTACTTGGGCCACAAGCTACGAGCAGTACTTC
CDR3aa: CASSTWATSYEQYF
d_gene: .
j_gene: TRBJ2-7
v_gene: TRBV28
abundance: many

CDR3nt: TGTGCCAGCTCACCCCCAGGACACGAGCAGTACTTC
CDR3aa: CASSPPGHEQYF
d_gene: .
j_gene: TRBJ2-7
v_gene: TRBV18
abundance: .

CDR3nt: TGTGCCAGCAGGGTGACAGGAGGAGAGACCCAGTACTTC
CDR3aa: CASRVTGGETQYF
d_gene: .
j_gene: TRBJ2-5
v_gene: TRBV12-3/TRBV12-4
abundance: .

CDR3nt: TGTGCCAGCAGTCGGCCGGGACTCTCCTACGAGCAGTACTTC
CDR3aa: CASSRPGLSYEQYF
d_gene: .
j_gene: TRBJ2-7
v_gene: TRBV12-3/TRBV12-4
abundance: .

CDR3nt: TGTGCCAGCAGCCAACAACCCGGACTAGCCGTTGAGCAGTTCTTC
CDR3aa: CASSQQPGLAVEQFF
d_gene: TRBD2
j_gene: TRBJ2-1
v_gene: TRBV7-8
abundance: many

CDR3nt: TGTGCCAGCAGCCAAGTTCCAGCGGGCGCCTCCTACAATGAGCAGTTCTTC
CDR3aa: CASSQVPAGASYNEQFF
d_gene: .
j_gene: TRBJ2-1
v_gene: TRBV3-1
abundance: .

CDR3nt: TGTGCCAGCTCCGATGACATATACTCCTACGAGCAGTACTTC
CDR3aa: CASSDDIYSYEQYF
d_gene: .
j_gene: TRBJ2-7
v_gene: TRBV18
abundance: few

CDR3nt: TGTGCCAGCAGTGAAGCGGGAAGGGCGGTGTACTATGGCTACACCTTC
CDR3aa: CASSEAGRAVYYGYTF
d_gene: .
j_gene: TRBJ1-2
v_gene: TRBV6-1
abundance: many

CDR3nt: TGTGCCAGCAGCTTGGCGGGAGGTGCCCCCACAGATACGCAGTATTTT
CDR3aa: CASSLAGGAPTDTQYF
d_gene: TRBD2
j_gene: TRBJ2-3
v_gene: TRBV5-5
abundance: .

CDR3nt: TGTGCCAGCATCCAGGGACTAGGCACAGATACGCAGTATTTT
CDR3aa: CASIQGLGTDTQYF
d_gene: TRBD2
j_gene: TRBJ2-3
v_gene: TRBV7-9
abundance: .

CDR3nt: TGTGCCAGCAGTTTATCCTCCTGGACTAGCGGGAGGACCGGGGAGCTGTTTTTT
CDR3aa: CASSLSSWTSGRTGELFF
d_gene: TRBD2
j_gene: TRBJ2-2
v_gene: TRBV28
abundance: few

CDR3nt: TGCGCCAGCAGCTTGGACAGTACGATGGGGGGCTACACCTTC
CDR3aa: CASSLDSTMGGYTF
d_gene: .
j_gene: TRBJ1-2
v_gene: TRBV5-1
abundance: few

CDR3nt: TGTGCCAGCAGTATGGGACAGGGGACTTACACTGAAGCTTTCTTT
CDR3aa: CASSMGQGTYTEAFF
d_gene: TRBD1
j_gene: TRBJ1-1
v_gene: TRBV6-1
abundance: few

CDR3nt: TGCAGTGCTAGAGATCCAAGACTCTATAGCTCCTACGAGCAGTACTTC
CDR3aa: CSARDPRLYSSYEQYF
d_gene: .
j_gene: TRBJ2-7
v_gene: TRBV20-1
abundance: many

CDR3nt: TGTGCCAGCAGCGTAGGGGACACCCTAAGGCCCCAGCATTTT
CDR3aa: CASSVGDTLRPQHF
d_gene: .
j_gene: TRBJ1-5
v_gene: TRBV9
abundance: .

CDR3nt: TGTGCCAGCTCCACCCAGGGGACCTCCTACGAGCAGTACTTC
CDR3aa: CASSTQGTSYEQYF
d_gene: .
j_gene: TRBJ2-7
v_gene: TRBV18
abundance: .

CDR3nt: TGTGCCAGCAGCCAAGATGCCAGCCAGGCAGCTAACTATGGCTACACCTTC
CDR3aa: CASSQDASQAANYGYTF
d_gene: .
j_gene: TRBJ1-2
v_gene: TRBV3-1
abundance: many

CDR3nt: TGTGCCAGCAGCCGTCGGGGGAAAAGCGGGGAGCTGTTTTTT
CDR3aa: CASSRRGKSGELFF
d_gene: .
j_gene: TRBJ2-2
v_gene: TRBV11-2
abundance: few

CDR3nt: TGTGCCACCAGCTTCCCGGGACTAGCGGGAGGAAACACCGGGGAGCTGTTTTTT
CDR3aa: CATSFPGLAGGNTGELFF
d_gene: TRBD2
j_gene: TRBJ2-2
v_gene: TRBV24-1
abundance: .

CDR3nt: TGTGCCAGCTCACCACAGCGCAGCGGGAGCTCTTACTACAATGAGCAGTTCTTC
CDR3aa: CASSPQRSGSSYYNEQFF
d_gene: TRBD2
j_gene: TRBJ2-1
v_gene: TRBV18
abundance: .

CDR3nt: TGTGCCAGCAGTAAACAGGGTTTGAGTTACGAGCAGTACTTC
CDR3aa: CASSKQGLSYEQYF
d_gene: .
j_gene: TRBJ2-7
v_gene: TRBV28
abundance: .

CDR3nt: TGCAGCGTTGGGACAGTCGCACCGGGGGAGCAGTACTTC
CDR3aa: CSVGTVAPGEQYF
d_gene: .
j_gene: TRBJ2-7
v_gene: TRBV29-1
abundance: few

CDR3nt: TGTGCCGTTGGCCGAGTCAAGGGTCACACCGGGGAGCTGTTTTTT
CDR3aa: CAVGRVKGHTGELFF
d_gene: .
j_gene: TRBJ2-2
v_gene: TRBV28
abundance: .

CDR3nt: TGTGCCAGCAGCCAGGACGGACGATCTCTGAACACTGAAGCTTTCTTT
CDR3aa: CASSQDGRSLNTEAFF
d_gene: .
j_gene: TRBJ1-1
v_gene: TRBV7-9
abundance: many

CDR3nt: TGTGCCAGCAGCCCCGACCCGGGGACCCAGTACTTC
CDR3aa: CASSPDPGTQYF
d_gene: .
j_gene: TRBJ2-5
v_gene: TRBV28
abundance: .

CDR3nt: TGTGCCACTGTGCTGATACAGGGCCGTTCCGGGCCCCAGCATTTT
CDR3aa: CATVLIQGRSGPQHF
d_gene: .
j_gene: TRBJ1-5
v_gene: TRBV6-1
abundance: .